This T cell receptor (beta chain) came from a study of cytomegalovirus exposure and HLA in healthy donors. V was clipped by 1 base and J by 8 bases, with 12 bases between them. Germline CDR1 and CDR2: SGHTA and FQGNSA. This CDR3 region has 14 residues. Both 60 Vbeta primers and 13 Jbeta primers went into the PCR. Assay used: immunoSEQ multiplex PCR; TCRdb lists only in-frame clones, some missing. The sample records 95,000 to 100,000 clones, 75% being singletons. The V call is TRBV7-2, the J call TRBJ1-5; no reliable D call. Sequenced: PBMCs. The sequence came from a man aged 45 to 65 in good health and CMV-seronegative. The CDR3 protein is CASSLGGSGEPQHF. CDR3 coding DNA: TGTGCCAGCAGCTTAGGAGGGTCTGGGGAGCCCCAGCATTTT.